One T cell receptor (beta chain) is described in this entry. This record comes from a study of blood T cell repertoires in COVID-19. Germline V lookup: CDR1 MNHEY, CDR2 SVGAGI. Trimming stripped 9 bases from V and 2 bases from J, with 19 bases between. The length of the CDR3 is 15 residues. All enrollees were roughly 18 to 100 years old and from approximately 25 US areas. Measured with immunoSEQ multiplex PCR; TCRdb has only the in-frame clones, and not every one. The data show fewer than 350,000 clones, roughly 93% seen once. The specimen was PBMCs or T cells enriched from blood (not recorded which). The J gene is TRBJ1-2, the V gene TRBV6-5; TRBD1 might be the D (6 bases). This receptor was taken from a middle-aged woman with acute COVID-19. The CDR3 protein is CASTSHRTVNYGYTF. The CDR3 coding sequence is TGTGCCAGTACAAGTCACCGGACAGTCAACTATGGCTACACCTTC.